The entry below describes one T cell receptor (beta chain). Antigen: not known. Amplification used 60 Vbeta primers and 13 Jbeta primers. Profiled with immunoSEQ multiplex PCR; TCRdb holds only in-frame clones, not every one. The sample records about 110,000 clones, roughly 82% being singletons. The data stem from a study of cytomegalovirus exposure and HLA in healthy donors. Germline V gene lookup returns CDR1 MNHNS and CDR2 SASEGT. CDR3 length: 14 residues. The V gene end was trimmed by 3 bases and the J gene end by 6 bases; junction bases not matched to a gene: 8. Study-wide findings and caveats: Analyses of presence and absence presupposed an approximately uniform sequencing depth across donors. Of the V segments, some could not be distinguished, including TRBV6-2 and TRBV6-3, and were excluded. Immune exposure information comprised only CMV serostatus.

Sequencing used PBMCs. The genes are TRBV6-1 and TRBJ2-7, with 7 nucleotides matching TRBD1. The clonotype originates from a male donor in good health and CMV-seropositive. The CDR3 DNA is TGTGCCAGCAGTGACGACCGGGACAGAAGCGAGCAGTACTTC. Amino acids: CASSDDRDRSEQYF.